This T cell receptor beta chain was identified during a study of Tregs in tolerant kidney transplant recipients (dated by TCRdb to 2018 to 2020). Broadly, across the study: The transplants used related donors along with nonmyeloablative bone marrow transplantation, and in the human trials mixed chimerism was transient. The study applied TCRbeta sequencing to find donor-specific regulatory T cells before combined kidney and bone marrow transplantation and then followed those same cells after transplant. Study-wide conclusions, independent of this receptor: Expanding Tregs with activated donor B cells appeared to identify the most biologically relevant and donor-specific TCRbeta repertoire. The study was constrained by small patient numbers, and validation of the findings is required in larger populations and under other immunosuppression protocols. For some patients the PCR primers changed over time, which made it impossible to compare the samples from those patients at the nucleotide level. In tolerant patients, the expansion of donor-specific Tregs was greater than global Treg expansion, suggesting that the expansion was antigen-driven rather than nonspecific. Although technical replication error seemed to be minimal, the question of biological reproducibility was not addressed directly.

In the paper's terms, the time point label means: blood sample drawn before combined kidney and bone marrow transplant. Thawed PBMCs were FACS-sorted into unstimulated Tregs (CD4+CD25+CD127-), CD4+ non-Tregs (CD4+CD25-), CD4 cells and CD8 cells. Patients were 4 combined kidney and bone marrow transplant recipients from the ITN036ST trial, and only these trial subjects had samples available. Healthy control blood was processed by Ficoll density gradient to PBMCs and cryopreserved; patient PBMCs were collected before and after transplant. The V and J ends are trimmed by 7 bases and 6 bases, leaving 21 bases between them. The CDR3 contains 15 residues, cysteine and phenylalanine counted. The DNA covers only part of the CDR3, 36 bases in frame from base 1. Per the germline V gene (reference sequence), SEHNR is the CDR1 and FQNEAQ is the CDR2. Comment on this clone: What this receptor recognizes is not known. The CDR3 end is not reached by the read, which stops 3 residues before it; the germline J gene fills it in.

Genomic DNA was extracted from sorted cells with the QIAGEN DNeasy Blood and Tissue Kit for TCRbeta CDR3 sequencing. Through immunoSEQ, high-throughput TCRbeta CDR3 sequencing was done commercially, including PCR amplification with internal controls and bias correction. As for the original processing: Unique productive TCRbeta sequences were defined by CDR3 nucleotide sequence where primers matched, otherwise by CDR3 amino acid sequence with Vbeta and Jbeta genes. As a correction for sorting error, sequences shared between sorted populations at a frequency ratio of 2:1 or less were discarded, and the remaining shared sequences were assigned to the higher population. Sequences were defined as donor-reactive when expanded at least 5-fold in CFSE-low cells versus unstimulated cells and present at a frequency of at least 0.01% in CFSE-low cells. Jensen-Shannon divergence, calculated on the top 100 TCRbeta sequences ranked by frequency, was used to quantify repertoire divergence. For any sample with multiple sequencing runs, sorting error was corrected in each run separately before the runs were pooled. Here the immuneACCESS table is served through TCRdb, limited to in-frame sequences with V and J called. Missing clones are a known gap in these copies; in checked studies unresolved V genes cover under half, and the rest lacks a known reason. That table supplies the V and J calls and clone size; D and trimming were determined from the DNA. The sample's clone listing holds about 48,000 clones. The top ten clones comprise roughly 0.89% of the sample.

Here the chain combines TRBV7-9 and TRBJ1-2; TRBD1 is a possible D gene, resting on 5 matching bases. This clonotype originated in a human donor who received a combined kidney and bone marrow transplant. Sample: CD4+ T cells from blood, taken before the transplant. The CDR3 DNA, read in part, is TGTGCCAGCACCCATAGGATGGGGCTTAGGGATGGC. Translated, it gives CASTHRMGLRDG. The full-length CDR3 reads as CASTHRMGLRDGYTF.